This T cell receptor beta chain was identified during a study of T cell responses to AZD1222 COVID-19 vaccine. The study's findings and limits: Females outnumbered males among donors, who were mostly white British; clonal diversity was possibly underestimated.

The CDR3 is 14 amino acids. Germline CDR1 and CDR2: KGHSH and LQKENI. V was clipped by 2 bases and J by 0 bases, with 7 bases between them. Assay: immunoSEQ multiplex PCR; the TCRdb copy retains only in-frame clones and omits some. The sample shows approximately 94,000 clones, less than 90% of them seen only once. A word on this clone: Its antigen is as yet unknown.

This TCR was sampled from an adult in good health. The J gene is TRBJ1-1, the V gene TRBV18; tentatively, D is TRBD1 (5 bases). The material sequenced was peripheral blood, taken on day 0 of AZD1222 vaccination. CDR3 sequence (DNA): TGTGCCAGCTCACCAGAGGGGATGAACACTGAAGCTTTCTTT. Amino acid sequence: CASSPEGMNTEAFF.